This TCR beta chain was captured by sequencing in a study of blood T cell repertoires in COVID-19. About the research overall: Sites across the United States, Italy and Spain contributed samples from acute and convalescent COVID-19. Sources were T cells, B-cell-depleted T cells, or PBMCs; the material itself was cDNA or gDNA.

Original analysis: Using reference gene primer amplification, nucleated cell counts were estimated. Some clones are missing from TCRdb's copy, which holds only in-frame ones; the method was immunoSEQ multiplex PCR. Clonal size and the V and J genes are those of that table, whereas D and trimming came from the DNA. The table shows some 500,000 clones, with 70% to 90% occurring only once. The sequence was collected from a woman in her thirties or forties who had recovered from COVID-19. Sequencing was done on a sample of PBMCs or T cells enriched from blood (not recorded which).

This chain's CDR3 is CASSSKDRAQDTQYF. CDR3 sequence (DNA): TGTGCCAGCAGCTCTAAGGACAGGGCCCAAGATACGCAGTATTTT. This sequence joins TRBV7-9 and TRBJ2-3, with 8 bases that match TRBD1. Trimming at V came to 4 bases and at J to 5 bases, leaving 8 bases not matched to a gene. The germline V gene has CDR1 SEHNR and CDR2 FQNEAQ (reference sequence). The CDR3 is 15 residues long.